This TCR beta chain is drawn from a study of shared clonotypes between healthy human individuals. The sorted-subset replicate PCRs were given about 200 ng DNA, which is about 29,000 T cell genomes. TCRdb's copy holds only in-frame clones and misses some; the assay was immunoSEQ multiplex PCR. The table includes more than 600,000 clones, 92% detected once. CDR1 and CDR2 from the germline V gene are MNHEY and SMNVEV (reference sequence). The CDR3 length is 14 residues. The V segment lost 3 bases and the J segment 3 bases; nucleotides outside the gene matches: 5. The study, taken as a whole, reports: Generation probabilities were higher for clonotypes shared across all four sorted-subset donors than for unshared ones. Only blood samples were collected, and tissue repertoires likely differ.

As regards this clone: Antigen: not known.

Naive CD8 cells lacked CD45RO and underwent positive selection for CCR7, leaving out terminally differentiated effector memory CD45RA+ cells. The receptor was isolated from a man aged 25 to 45 in good health. Material: naive CD8+ T cells sorted from blood. V and J are TRBV27 and TRBJ2-7, with 7 bases that match TRBD1. CDR3 bases: TGTGCCAGCAGTTTCTTAGGGGGCCACTACGAGCAGTACTTC. The encoded protein is CASSFLGGHYEQYF.